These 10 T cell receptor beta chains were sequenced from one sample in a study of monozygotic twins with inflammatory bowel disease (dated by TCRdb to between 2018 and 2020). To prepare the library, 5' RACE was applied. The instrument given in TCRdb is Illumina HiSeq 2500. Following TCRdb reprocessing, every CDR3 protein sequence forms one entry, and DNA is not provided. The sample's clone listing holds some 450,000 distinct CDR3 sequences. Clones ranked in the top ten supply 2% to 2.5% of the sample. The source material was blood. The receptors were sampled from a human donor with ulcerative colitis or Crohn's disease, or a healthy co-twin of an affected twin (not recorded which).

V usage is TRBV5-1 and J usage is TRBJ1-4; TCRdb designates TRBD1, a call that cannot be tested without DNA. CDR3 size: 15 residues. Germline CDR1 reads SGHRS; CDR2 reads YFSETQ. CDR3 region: CASRGDGGLNEKLFF.

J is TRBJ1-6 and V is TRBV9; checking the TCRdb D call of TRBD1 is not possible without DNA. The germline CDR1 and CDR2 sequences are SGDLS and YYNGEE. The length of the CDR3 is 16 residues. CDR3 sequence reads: CASSREGGTYNSPLHF. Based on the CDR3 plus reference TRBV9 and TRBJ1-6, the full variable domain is DSGVTQTPKHLITATGQRVTLRCSPRSGDLSVYWYQQSLDQGLQFLIQYYNGEERAKGNILERFSAQQFPDLHSELNLSSLELGDSALYFCASSREGGTYNSPLHFGNGTRLTVT.

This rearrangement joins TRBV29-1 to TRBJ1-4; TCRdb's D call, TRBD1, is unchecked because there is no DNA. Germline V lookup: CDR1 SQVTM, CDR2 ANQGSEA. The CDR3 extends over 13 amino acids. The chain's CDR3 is CSVRGSLNEKLFF.

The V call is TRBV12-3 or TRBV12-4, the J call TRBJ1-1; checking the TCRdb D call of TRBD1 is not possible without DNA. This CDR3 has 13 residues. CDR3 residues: CASSPSGQPKAFF.

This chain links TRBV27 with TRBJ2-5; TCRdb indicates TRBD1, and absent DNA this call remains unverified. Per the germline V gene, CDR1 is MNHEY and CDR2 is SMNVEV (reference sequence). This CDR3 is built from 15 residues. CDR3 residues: CASSSRQGYGETQYF.

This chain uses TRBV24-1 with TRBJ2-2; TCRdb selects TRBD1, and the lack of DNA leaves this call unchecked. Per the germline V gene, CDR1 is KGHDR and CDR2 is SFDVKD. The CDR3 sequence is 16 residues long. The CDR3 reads CATSDPRRVDTGELFF.

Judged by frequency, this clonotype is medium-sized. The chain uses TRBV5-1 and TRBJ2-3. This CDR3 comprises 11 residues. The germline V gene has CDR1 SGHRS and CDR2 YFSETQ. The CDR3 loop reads CASSFTDTQYF.

CDR3 protein: CASSQVPGTYEQYF. V usage is TRBV4-3 and J usage is TRBJ2-7; TCRdb reports TRBD1, a call that lacks DNA to check it against. The CDR3 is 14 amino acids. Germline-derived CDR1 and CDR2 are LGHNA and YSLEER.

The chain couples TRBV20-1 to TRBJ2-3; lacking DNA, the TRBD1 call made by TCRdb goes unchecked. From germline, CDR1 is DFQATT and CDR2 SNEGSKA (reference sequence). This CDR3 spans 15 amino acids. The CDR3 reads CSARVGGGITDTQYF.

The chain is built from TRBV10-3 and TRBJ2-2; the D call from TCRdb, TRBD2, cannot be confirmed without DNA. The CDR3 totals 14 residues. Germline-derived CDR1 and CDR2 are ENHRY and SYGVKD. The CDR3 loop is CAITERENTGELFF.